This TCR beta chain was recovered during a study of T cell responses to AZD1222 COVID-19 vaccine (dated by TCRdb to the early 2020s). Some background on the complete study: TCR sequencing covered some 250 trial participants: 200 to 220 given two doses of AZD1222 and approximately 25 given two doses of MenACWY control vaccine. Enrollment into the trials was organized by age into subgroups of 18-55, 56-69 and 70-plus years, and those subgroups contained approximately 160, 26 and 62 TCR-sequenced participants, respectively.

V is reduced by 1 base and J by 2 bases, leaving a spacing of 9 bases between them. The CDR1 and CDR2 encoded by the germline V gene are SGHDT and YYEEEE. The CDR3 goes from the cysteine to the phenylalanine over 14 residues. Only the CDR3 portion is preserved as DNA: 42 bases, with reading frame beginning at the first base. The CDR3 regions of human TCRbeta chains were analyzed by immunosequencing. As for the original processing: TCRs in the repertoires were matched against a reference library of SARS-CoV-2-specific TCRs that had been generated with the MIRA antigen-specificity platform. Breadth was defined as the fraction of unique TCRs that were SARS-CoV-2-associated. Depth was defined as the fraction of total T cells that were SARS-CoV-2-associated. Each spike-specific TCR was assigned to its reactive spike region and to a CD4 or CD8 class using the MIRA data. Log10-transformed breadth and depth values were compared by one-way ANOVA with Sidak's multiple comparisons tests. Held by TCRdb, this immuneACCESS table contains in-frame sequences only and omits some clones. Under half of the omission traces to an unresolved V gene where checked; the cause of the rest is unknown. The DNA gave D and trimming, while V, J and clone size come from that table. In this sample the table shows about 120,000 clones, more than 85% of which occur a single time. About 7.1% of the sample belongs to the ten largest clones.

The investigation overall reported the following: After two AZD1222 doses, both the breadth and the depth of spike-specific TCRs were significantly higher than at day 0 and than in MenACWY recipients. Because no day 14 peak-response samples were available, the repertoires could be characterized only after the peak T cell response. The 56-69-year group was small, and its depth increase did not reach significance, likely because of low power. Most participants were white British and females outnumbered males, and the authors suggested that clonal diversity may have been underestimated. Reportedly, almost half of the unique spike-specific TCRs recognized epitopes lying outside the regions that are mutated in the B.1.351 and B.1.1.7 variants. Conclusions about previously exposed vaccinees are limited, since just five to seven AZD1222 recipients were seropositive for SARS-CoV-2 at baseline. The whole spike protein was spanned by vaccine-associated CD4 TCRs, and dominant responses were seen in regions 160-218 and 743-854.

Interpreted using the paper, the time point label stands for: about 28 days (+/-7) after the second vaccine dose. AZD1222 recipients with second doses at about 4 weeks or about 12 weeks were pooled, because spike-specific TCR depth and breadth did not differ between schedules. The vaccinee samples were drawn from two UK trials, COV001 and COV002, one of which was a single-blind randomized controlled phase 2/3 trial testing AZD1222 (ChAdOx1 nCoV-19) in healthy adults. For TCRbeta chain sequencing, PBMC samples from trial participants were taken at day 0 and at day 28 after the second dose. Turning to this clone: It has no known antigen specificity. No per-base quality is available; no much larger clone lies one base away.

In this chain, TRBV5-6 is recombined with TRBJ2-5; the D gene lacks a confident call. This sequence originates from an adult who received the AZD1222 COVID-19 vaccine. The input for sequencing was peripheral blood, taken 28 days after the second AZD1222 dose. The encoded CDR3 is CASSLFAAQETQYF. The bases are TGTGCCAGCAGCTTGTTCGCGGCTCAAGAGACCCAGTACTTC. The CDR3, completed at both ends by the reference TRBV5-6 and TRBJ2-5 genes, gives the full variable domain DAGVTQSPTHLIKTRGQQVTLRCSPKSGHDTVSWYQQALGQGPQFIFQYYEEEERQRGNFPDRFSGHQFPNYSSELNVNALLLGDSALYLCASSLFAAQETQYFGPGTRLLVL.